Listed below are T cell receptor beta chains from one sample, sequenced in a study of cytomegalovirus exposure and HLA in healthy donors. TCRdb keeps only in-frame clones here, not all; method: immunoSEQ multiplex PCR. The table has under 200,000 clones, 65% to 90% seen once; the top ten hold approximately 0.31%. The sample taken for sequencing was PBMCs. The receptors derive from a woman aged 25-40 years in good health and CMV-seronegative. Each CDR3 is given with its conserved first and last residue. The D gene is left open where the match is weak.

v_gene: TRBV7-9; j_gene: TRBJ1-1; d_gene: TRBD1; CDR3aa: CASSFGQGDTEAFF; CDR3nt: TGTGCCAGCAGCTTTGGGCAGGGGGACACTGAAGCTTTCTTT
v_gene: TRBV11-3; j_gene: TRBJ2-1; d_gene: NA; CDR3aa: CASSPGPSRNEQFF; CDR3nt: TGTGCCAGCAGCCCAGGGCCCTCTCGCAATGAGCAGTTCTTC
v_gene: TRBV28; j_gene: TRBJ2-4; d_gene: NA; CDR3aa: CASSLSVAKNIQYF; CDR3nt: TGTGCCAGCAGTTTGAGCGTGGCCAAAAACATTCAGTACTTC
v_gene: TRBV7-6; j_gene: TRBJ2-7; d_gene: TRBD1; CDR3aa: CASSPRDRAYEQYF; CDR3nt: TGTGCCAGCAGCCCCCGGGACAGAGCCTACGAGCAGTACTTC
v_gene: TRBV28; j_gene: TRBJ2-1; d_gene: TRBD2; CDR3aa: CASGGLAGGTEQFF; CDR3nt: TGTGCCAGCGGAGGACTAGCGGGAGGAACCGAGCAGTTCTTC
v_gene: TRBV2; j_gene: TRBJ2-2; d_gene: NA; CDR3aa: CASSVLMNTGELFF; CDR3nt: TGTGCCAGCAGTGTACTAATGAACACCGGGGAGCTGTTTTTT
v_gene: TRBV9; j_gene: TRBJ2-1; d_gene: NA; CDR3aa: CASSVGGTSAYNEQFF; CDR3nt: TGTGCCAGCAGCGTAGGGGGGACTTCCGCCTACAATGAGCAGTTCTTC
v_gene: TRBV5-1; j_gene: TRBJ2-7; d_gene: TRBD1; CDR3aa: CASSRSGTGNYEQYF; CDR3nt: TGCGCCAGCAGCCGCTCCGGGACAGGGAATTACGAGCAGTACTTC
v_gene: TRBV28; j_gene: TRBJ2-2; d_gene: TRBD2; CDR3aa: CAALSGRASNTGELFF; CDR3nt: TGTGCCGCGCTTAGCGGGAGGGCCAGTAACACCGGGGAGCTGTTTTTT
v_gene: TRBV27; j_gene: TRBJ1-6; d_gene: TRBD1; CDR3aa: CASSKVWDRGRRLLHF; CDR3nt: TGTGCCAGCAGCAAAGTCTGGGACAGGGGGCGCCGGCTCCTCCACTTT
v_gene: TRBV6-1; j_gene: TRBJ2-1; d_gene: TRBD2; CDR3aa: CATEAGVGWNEQFF; CDR3nt: TGTGCCACAGAAGCGGGAGTAGGGTGGAATGAGCAGTTCTTC